The T cell receptor (beta chain) described here comes from a study of shared clonotypes between healthy human individuals. TCRdb keeps only in-frame clones here, not all; method: immunoSEQ multiplex PCR. This table has about half a million clones, over 75% appearing once. The sequence derives from a woman aged 40 to 49 in good health. Some clones in this sample may be carry-over from other donors' samples. The sequenced material came from PBMCs.

In nucleotides, the CDR3 is TGTGCCAGCAGAAGGACATTTCCAACTAATGAAAAACTGTTTTTT. This codes for CASRRTFPTNEKLFF. V usage is TRBV6-1 and J usage is TRBJ1-4; D is perhaps TRBD1 (5 bases). CDR1 and CDR2 from the germline V gene are MNHNS and SASEGT. V lost 6 bases to trimming and J lost 0 bases, with 11 bases between them. CDR3 size: 15 residues.